This TCR beta chain stems from a study of regulatory T cells in long-lasting Graves disease. The junction had 9 bases not matched to a gene; V was cut back by 6 bases and J by 10 bases. The CDR3 runs to 13 residues. As for time point: newly diagnosed GD, antithyroid drugs for less than 3 months. PBMCs were the source of the RNA used for TCR sequencing. Construction of TCR beta libraries relied on iRepertoire HTBI primers and on Arm-PCR targeting CDR3 regions. TCRdb re-called the multiplex PCR reads with MiXCR, one entry per CDR3 protein. The sample holds hundreds of thousands of distinct CDR3 sequences, 15% to 20% seen once. This same sample was also part of a study on T cells in Graves' hyperthyroidism and ophthalmopathy.

The clonotype comes from a man younger than 35 with Graves disease. The gene calls are TRBV12-3 or TRBV12-4 and TRBJ2-1; 7 positions match TRBD2. This sample comprised peripheral blood mononuclear cells (PBMCs), obtained at new diagnosis, from a patient treated with antithyroid drugs. The CDR3 protein is CASRRGSAYEQFF. In DNA, the CDR3 is TGTGCCAGCAGGCGGGGGAGTGCCTACGAGCAGTTCTTC.